This T cell receptor (beta chain) was identified during a study of T-cell reconstitution after alpha-beta-depleted transplantation in children (dated by TCRdb to 2016 to 2017). Background for the entire study: Using TCR repertoire profiling, the study quantitatively followed how T-cell immune reconstitution unfolded in children after TCRalphabeta/CD19-depleted allogeneic hematopoietic cell transplantation. Here is what the overall study found, with its caveats: Hyperexpanded clone frequencies declined over subsequent months; after one year, T-cell counts and TCRbeta diversity were mostly attributed to newly produced T cells. Apparently early alphabetaT-cell count recovery about two months after transplant reportedly relied on only several hundred rapidly expanded clones derived from non-depleted graft cells. The high TCRbeta diversity at day 60 in some patients was ascribed to recipient T cells and intrathymic progenitors that had survived conditioning.

The intended sense of this specimen's treatment or condition label: allogeneic hematopoietic cell transplantation with graft depleted of TCRalphabeta T cells and CD19 B cells. The children who served as transplant recipients had been given grafts of TCRalphabeta/CD19-depleted allogeneic hematopoietic cells. The receptor library was made with PCR. Data came from an Illumina HiSeq 2500. TCR library preparation used molecular barcoding, with unique molecular identifiers applied to normalize quantification of the TCRbeta repertoire. In-frame beta chains were kept once TCRdb had trimmed the public reads at Q25 with fastp and called clones with MiXCR. CDR3 protein sequences are deduplicated, and each keeps its most common genes and DNA. This sample has approximately 47,000 distinct CDR3 sequences in its table, and 40% to 60% of those were observed once. Around two fifths of the sample is taken by the ten largest.

Spanning cysteine to phenylalanine, the CDR3 consists of 14 amino acids. Here the CDR3 DNA is all that survives: 42 bases in frame from base 1. V and J are truncated by 4 bases and 4 bases respectively, leaving an intervening sequence of 13 bases. CDR1 and CDR2 were assigned from the germline V gene as SGHRS and YFSETQ. As concerns this clonotype: No cognate antigen has been identified for it. No per-base quality is available; no much larger clone lies one base away.

The sequence links TRBV5-1 to TRBJ2-3; TRBD2 is perhaps the D gene, given 6 matching bases. The sequencing here drew on peripheral blood, taken before TCRalphabeta/CD19-depleted stem cell transplant. This clonotype originated in a boy younger than two with SCID, due to receive a stem cell transplant. The nucleotide sequence reads TGCGCCAGCAGCAATACCCGACTAGCAGATACGCAGTATTTT. It specifies CASSNTRLADTQYF. The full variable domain, with segments outside the CDR3 supplied by the reference TRBV5-1 and TRBJ2-3 proteins, appears as KAGVTQTPRYLIKTRGQQVTLSCSPISGHRSVSWYQQTPGQGLQFLFEYFSETQRNKGNFPGRFSGRQFSNSRSEMNVSTLELGDSALYLCASSNTRLADTQYFGPGTRLTVL.